The 10 T cell receptor beta chains in this list originate from one sample, sequenced in a study of beta chain features in type 1 diabetes. These TCRs are of unknown antigen specificity. Findings of the study overall: A moderate, significant TCRB CDR3 shortening appeared in type 1 diabetes across four CD4+ subsets.

Investigators reverse transcribed all isolated RNA, so they sequenced expressed TCRB transcripts. Assay used: immunoSEQ multiplex PCR; TCRdb lists only in-frame clones, some missing. The sample has some 250,000 clones; around 13% are singletons. The source material was naive CD4+ T cells from blood. The receptors originated from a man aged 25 to 45 with type 1 diabetes.

This clone was counted only a few times. The V and J genes are TRBV6-5 and TRBJ2-1; 7 bases align to TRBD1. The CDR3 spans 16 residues. V shed 0 bases and J 3 bases; nucleotides not matched to a gene: 5. Germline CDR1 and CDR2: MNHEY and SVGAGI. The CDR3 DNA is TGTGCCAGCAGTTACTCCGGGCAGGGGGTCTACAATGAGCAGTTCTTC. It translates to CASSYSGQGVYNEQFF.

This chain uses TRBV2 with TRBJ1-2; D is unclear. The V and J ends lost 8 bases and 8 bases respectively, with 18 bases between them. CDR1 is SNHLY and CDR2 is FYNNEI in the germline V gene. This CDR3 has 13 residues. CDR3 sequence: CASGEDQPIGYTF. CDR3 coding DNA: TGTGCCAGCGGGGAGGACCAACCCATAGGCTACACCTTC.

This clone occurred a few times. The V and J genes are TRBV7-2 and TRBJ2-5; 12 bases align to TRBD2. The CDR3 loop spans 16 amino acids. From germline, CDR1 is SGHTA and CDR2 FQGNSA. With 4 bases clipped from V and 0 bases from J, the junction kept 3 bases outside the gene matches. The CDR3 loop is CASSSRLAGDQETQYF. CDR3 nucleotide sequence: TGTGCCAGCAGCTCCCGACTAGCGGGGGACCAAGAGACCCAGTACTTC.

This chain connects TRBV9 to TRBJ2-1, with TRBD2 identical over 10 bases. This CDR3 has 15 residues. The V gene end was trimmed by 0 bases and the J gene end by 8 bases; junction bases not matched to a gene: 5. Germline V gene sequence: CDR1 SGDLS, CDR2 YYNGEE. CDR3 protein: CASSVVAGGRDEQFF. Here the CDR3 DNA reads TGTGCCAGCAGCGTAGTAGCGGGAGGTCGCGATGAGCAGTTCTTC.

The V and J genes are TRBV25-1 and TRBJ1-2, with 11 bases identical to TRBD1. CDR1 is MGHDK and CDR2 is SYGVNS in the germline V gene. This CDR3 has 18 amino acids. The V segment lost 5 bases and the J segment 1 base; nucleotides outside the gene matches: 12. CDR3 sequence (DNA): TGTGCCAGCAGTTCTACCGCCGGGACAGGGGGAATTAACTATGGCTACACCTTC. This sequence encodes CASSSTAGTGGINYGYTF.

This clone was seen only a few times. The chain has TRBV6-1 and TRBJ1-5, with a possible D match to TRBD1 (6 bases). The CDR3 has 17 residues. The germline gives CDR1 MNHNS, CDR2 SASEGT. V was cut by 3 bases and J by 0 bases, with 15 bases left in between. The CDR3 DNA is TGTGCCAGCAGTGACCTACTCTGGACAGATAGCAATCAGCCCCAGCATTTT. Protein sequence: CASSDLLWTDSNQPQHF.

This clone has just a few counts. The chain employs TRBV4-1 and TRBJ2-7; D might be TRBD1 (5 bases). CDR3 length: 13 amino acids. V shed 4 bases and J shed 3 bases, with 10 bases lying between them. Germline V lookup: CDR1 MGHRA, CDR2 YSYEKL. The CDR3 spells CASSLNQGYEQYF. CDR3 sequence (DNA): TGCGCCAGCAGCCTCAACCAGGGCTACGAGCAGTACTTC.

The chain links TRBV2 to TRBJ1-1; 8 bases match TRBD1. CDR3 length: 14 amino acids. J gave up 5 bases and V 1 base, and 3 bases lay outside the gene matches. CDR1 and CDR2 (germline): SNHLY, FYNNEI. The CDR3 DNA reads as TGTGCCAGCAGTGAAGGGACAGGGAAAACTGAAGCTTTCTTT. Residues: CASSEGTGKTEAFF.

CDR3 amino acids: CASSPEVQAKNIQYF. The CDR3 DNA sequence: TGTGCCAGCAGCCCGGAGGTACAGGCCAAAAACATTCAGTACTTC. V usage is TRBV5-4 and J usage is TRBJ2-4, with D tentatively TRBD2 (5 bases). The CDR3 runs 15 residues. CDR1 is SGHNT and CDR2 is YYREEE in the germline V gene (reference sequence). Trimming pared 4 bases from V and 1 base from J, leaving 12 bases between.

The rearrangement uses TRBV4-2 and TRBJ2-1; tentatively, D is TRBD2 (5 bases). The CDR3 is 14 amino acids. Trimming removed 4 bases at V and 5 bases at J, with 12 bases between. Germline assignment: CDR1 LGHNA and CDR2 YNFKEQ. In DNA form, the CDR3 reads TGTGCCAGCAGCCCGGGGTGGGTCAACAATGAGCAGTTCTTC. Protein product: CASSPGWVNNEQFF.